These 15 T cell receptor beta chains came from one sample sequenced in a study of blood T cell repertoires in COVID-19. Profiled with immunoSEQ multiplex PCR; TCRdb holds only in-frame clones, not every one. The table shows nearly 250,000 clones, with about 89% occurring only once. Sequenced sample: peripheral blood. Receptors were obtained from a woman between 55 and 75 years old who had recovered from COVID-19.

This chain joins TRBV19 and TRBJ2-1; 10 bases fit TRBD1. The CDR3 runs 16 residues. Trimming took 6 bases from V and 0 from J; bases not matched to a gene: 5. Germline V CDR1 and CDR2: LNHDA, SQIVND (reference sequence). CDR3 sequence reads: CASSPWTGGSYNEQFF. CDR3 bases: TGTGCCAGTAGCCCCTGGACAGGGGGCTCCTACAATGAGCAGTTCTTC.

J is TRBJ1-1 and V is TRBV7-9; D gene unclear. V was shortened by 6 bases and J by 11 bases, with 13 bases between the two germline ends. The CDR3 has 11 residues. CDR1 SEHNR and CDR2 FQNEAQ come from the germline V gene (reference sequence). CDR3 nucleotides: TGTGCCAGCAGTGGAGGGTCGCGGGCTTTCTTT. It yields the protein CASSGGSRAFF.

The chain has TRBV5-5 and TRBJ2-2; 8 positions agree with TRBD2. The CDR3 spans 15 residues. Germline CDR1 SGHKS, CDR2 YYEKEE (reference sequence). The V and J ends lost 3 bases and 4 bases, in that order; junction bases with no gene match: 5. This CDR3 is CASSYLAGLTGELFF. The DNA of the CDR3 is TGTGCCAGCAGCTACCTAGCGGGCCTCACCGGGGAGCTGTTTTTT.

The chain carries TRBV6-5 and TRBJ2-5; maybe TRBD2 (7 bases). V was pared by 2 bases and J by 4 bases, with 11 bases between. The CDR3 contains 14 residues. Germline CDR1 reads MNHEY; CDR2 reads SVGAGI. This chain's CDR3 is CASSYQRGGETQYF. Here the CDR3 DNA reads TGTGCCAGCAGTTACCAGAGGGGGGGAGAGACCCAGTACTTC.

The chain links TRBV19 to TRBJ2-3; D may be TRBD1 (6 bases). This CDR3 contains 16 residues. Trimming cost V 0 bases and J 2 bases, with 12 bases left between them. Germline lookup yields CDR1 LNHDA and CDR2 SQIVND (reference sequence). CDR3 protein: CASSIEQGPLTDTQYF. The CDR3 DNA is TGTGCCAGTAGTATAGAACAGGGCCCCCTCACAGATACGCAGTATTTT.

The CDR3 DNA is TGTGCCATCCGGACTAGCGGGGGTGTCGCAGATACGCAGTATTTT. This gives the protein CAIRTSGGVADTQYF. V usage is TRBV10-3 and J usage is TRBJ2-3; TRBD2 aligns across 13 bases. There are 15 residues in the CDR3. V was pared by 8 bases and J by 4 bases, with 6 bases of the junction left unmatched. In germline, CDR1 is ENHRY, CDR2 SYGVKD.

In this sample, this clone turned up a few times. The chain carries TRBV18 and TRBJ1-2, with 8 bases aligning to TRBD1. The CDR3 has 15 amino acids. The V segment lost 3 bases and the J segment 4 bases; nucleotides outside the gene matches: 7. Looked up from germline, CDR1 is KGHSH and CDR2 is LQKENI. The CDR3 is CASSPLDRVSYGYTF. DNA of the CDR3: TGTGCCAGCTCACCTCTGGACAGGGTATCCTATGGCTACACCTTC.

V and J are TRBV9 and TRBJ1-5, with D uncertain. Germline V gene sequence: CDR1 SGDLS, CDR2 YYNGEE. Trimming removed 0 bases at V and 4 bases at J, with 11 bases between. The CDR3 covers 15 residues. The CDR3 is CASSVGPEANQPQHF. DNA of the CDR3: TGTGCCAGCAGCGTAGGTCCCGAGGCAAATCAGCCCCAGCATTTT.

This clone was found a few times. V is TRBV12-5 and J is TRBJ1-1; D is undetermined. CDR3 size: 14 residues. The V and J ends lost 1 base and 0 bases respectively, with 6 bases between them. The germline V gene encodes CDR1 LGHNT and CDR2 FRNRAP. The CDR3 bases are TGTGCTAGTGGTTTGGACAGAATGAACACTGAAGCTTTCTTT. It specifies CASGLDRMNTEAFF.

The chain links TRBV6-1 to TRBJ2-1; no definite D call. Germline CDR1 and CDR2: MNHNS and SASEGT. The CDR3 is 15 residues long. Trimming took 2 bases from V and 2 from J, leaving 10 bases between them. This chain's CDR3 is CASSEWNSPYNEQFF. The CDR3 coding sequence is TGTGCCAGCAGTGAATGGAATAGCCCCTACAATGAGCAGTTCTTC.

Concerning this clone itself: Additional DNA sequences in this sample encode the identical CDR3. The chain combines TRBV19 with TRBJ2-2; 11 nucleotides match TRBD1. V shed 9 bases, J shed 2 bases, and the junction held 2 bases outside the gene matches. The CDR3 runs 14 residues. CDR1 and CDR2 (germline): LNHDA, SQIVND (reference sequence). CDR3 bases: TGTGCCAGCGGACAGGGGGCAAACACCGGGGAGCTGTTTTTT. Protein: CASGQGANTGELFF.

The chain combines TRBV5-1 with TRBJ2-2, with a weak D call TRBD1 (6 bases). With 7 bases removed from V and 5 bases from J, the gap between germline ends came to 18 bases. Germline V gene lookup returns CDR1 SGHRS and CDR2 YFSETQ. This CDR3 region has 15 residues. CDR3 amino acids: CASHRGGGQTGELFF. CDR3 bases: TGCGCCAGCCACCGGGGTGGGGGCCAAACCGGGGAGCTGTTTTTT.

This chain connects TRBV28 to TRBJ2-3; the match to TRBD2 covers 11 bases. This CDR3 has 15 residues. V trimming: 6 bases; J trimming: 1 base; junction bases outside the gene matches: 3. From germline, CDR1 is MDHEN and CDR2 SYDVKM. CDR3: CASRLLAGGTDTQYF. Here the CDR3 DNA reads TGTGCCAGCAGATTACTAGCGGGGGGCACAGATACGCAGTATTTT.

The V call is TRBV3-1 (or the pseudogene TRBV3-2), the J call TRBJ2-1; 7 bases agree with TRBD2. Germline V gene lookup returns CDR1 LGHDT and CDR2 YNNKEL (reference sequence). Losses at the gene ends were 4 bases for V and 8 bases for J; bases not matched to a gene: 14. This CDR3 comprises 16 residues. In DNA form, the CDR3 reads TGTGCCAGCAGCCCCCCGTTTGCGGGGGTAAACTATGAGCAGTTCTTC. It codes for CASSPPFAGVNYEQFF.

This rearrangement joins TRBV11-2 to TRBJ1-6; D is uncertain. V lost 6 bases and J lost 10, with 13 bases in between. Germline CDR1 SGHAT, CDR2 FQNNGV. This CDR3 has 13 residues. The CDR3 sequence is CASSDTEYSPLHF. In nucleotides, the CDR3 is TGTGCCAGCAGTGACACCGAATACTCACCCCTCCACTTT.